This T cell receptor (beta chain) was recovered during a study of OX40 agonist ivuxolimab in advanced cancers. Across the whole study: The study gave patients intravenous ivuxolimab at 0.01 to 10 mg/kg every 2 weeks. Overall study findings and caveats: Expanded clones tended on average to be more numerous among CD8+ T cells than CD4+.

Sequencing was performed with immunoSEQ multiplex PCR; in TCRdb, only in-frame clones are kept and a portion is missing. The table lists approximately 12,000 clones, roughly two thirds of them singletons. Germline lookup yields CDR1 SEHNR and CDR2 FQNEAQ (reference sequence). Trimming stripped 5 bases from V and 7 bases from J, with 20 bases between. This CDR3 spans 15 amino acids. The table lists this clone with many counts. Its antigen is not known. The receptor was isolated from an adult with an advanced solid tumor such as melanoma, head and neck, liver or kidney cancer. The chain has TRBV7-9 and TRBJ1-2, with D possibly matching TRBD1 (5 bases). The source material was CD4+ or CD8+ T cells sorted from blood, sampled in a trial of the OX40 agonist ivuxolimab. The CDR3 DNA sequence: TGTGCCAGCAGCCTATCGGGACCGAGCCCGGGTGGCTACACCTTC. Its translation is CASSLSGPSPGGYTF.